A single sample gave rise to the 6 T cell receptor beta chains below, sequenced in a study of T cells in Graves' hyperthyroidism and ophthalmopathy. Regions amplified from RNA transcripts were the TCR beta CDR3 regions. TCR CDR3 underwent first-round RT-PCR with the HTBI primer set. TCRdb independently ran MiXCR on the multiplex PCR reads; one entry per CDR3 protein. Of hundreds of thousands of distinct CDR3 sequences listed, about 14% were seen once; the top ten hold roughly 4.3%. Sequenced: blood. The receptors here all came from a woman in her forties with Graves' ophthalmopathy.

The chain links TRBV6-2 or TRBV6-3 to TRBJ2-4; no definite D call. This CDR3 has 12 residues. Germline V lookup: CDR1 MNHEY, CDR2 SVGEGT. V lost 2 bases, J lost 5 bases, and 4 bases lay in between. CDR3 in amino acids: CASSYGENIQYF. The CDR3 DNA reads as TGTGCCAGCAGTTACGGGGAAAACATTCAGTACTTC.

The sample holds many counts of this clonotype. V usage is TRBV5-1 and J usage is TRBJ1-2; D unclear. There are 13 residues in the CDR3. Trimming cost V 0 bases and J 3 bases, with 6 bases left between them. The germline CDR1 and CDR2 sequences are SGHRS and YFSETQ. The CDR3 DNA reads TGCGCCAGCAGCTTGGACCAGCACTATGGCTACACCTTC. Amino acids: CASSLDQHYGYTF.

This chain links TRBV13 with TRBJ1-5; no clear D gene. Germline V gene data show CDR1 as PRHDT and CDR2 as FYEKMQ (reference sequence). CDR3 length: 15 residues. V lost 0 bases and J 2 bases, leaving 8 bases between the germline ends. CDR3 residues: CASSLGGFGNQPQHF. CDR3 coding DNA: TGTGCCAGCAGCTTAGGGGGGTTTGGCAATCAGCCCCAGCATTTT.

This clonotype was found many times. The chain links TRBV15 to TRBJ2-7, with TRBD2 as a possible D gene (6 bases). V was clipped by 2 bases and J by 2 bases, with 13 bases between them. The germline gives CDR1 LNHNV, CDR2 YYDKDF (reference sequence). The CDR3 consists of 15 residues. The CDR3 bases are TGTGCCACCAGCAGATGGTCGGGGGTCGCCTACGAGCAGTACTTC. It translates to CATSRWSGVAYEQYF.

This clonotype was seen only a few times. It may be a read error: a sequence one base away is much more abundant. The chain uses TRBV29-1 and TRBJ1-1, with D hard to call. This CDR3 has 13 residues. With 3 bases removed from V and 2 bases from J, the gap between germline ends came to 10 bases. CDR1 and CDR2 (germline): SQVTM, ANQGSEA. The CDR3 spells CSVDEWANTEAFF. The DNA for the CDR3 is TGCAGCGTTGATGAGTGGGCAAACACTGAAGCTTTCTTT.

The V gene is TRBV27, the J gene TRBJ1-2; 9 positions match TRBD1. The germline V gene encodes CDR1 MNHEY and CDR2 SMNVEV (reference sequence). The CDR3 spans 15 residues. Trimming at V came to 6 bases and at J to 4 bases, leaving 9 bases not matched to a gene. The CDR3 region has the DNA TGTGCCAGCAGCTCCGTGATGACAGGGGGCTATGGCTACACCTTC. Residues: CASSSVMTGGYGYTF.